Following are 29 T cell receptor beta chains from one sample sequenced in a study of T cells in Graves' hyperthyroidism and ophthalmopathy. The source material, RNA transcripts, was used to amplify TCR beta CDR3 regions. The TCR CDR3 first-round RT-PCR relied on the HTBI primer set. Via MiXCR, TCRdb re-called the multiplex PCR reads, giving one row per CDR3 protein. This sample yields 550,000 to 700,000 distinct CDR3 sequences, of which just over 45% are seen a single time; around a fifth belongs to the top ten. Sequencing used peripheral blood or thyroid tissue (not recorded which). These receptors originate from an adult woman with Graves' disease, either hyperthyroidism or ophthalmopathy (not recorded which).

This clonotype was detected many times. This chain connects TRBV6-5 to TRBJ2-7; tentative D call: TRBD1 (5 bases). The CDR3 extends over 13 amino acids. V shed 2 bases and J shed 6 bases, with 11 bases lying between them. Germline CDR1 MNHEY, CDR2 SVGAGI. The CDR3 here is CASSYRNGAEQYF. The DNA of the CDR3 is TGTGCCAGCAGTTACCGGAATGGGGCCGAGCAGTACTTC.

The rearrangement links TRBV7-6 to TRBJ2-7; 8 bases line up with TRBD2. Looked up from germline, CDR1 is SGHVS and CDR2 is FNYEAQ. The CDR3 extends over 16 amino acids. V was pared by 4 bases and J by 4 bases, with 12 bases of the junction left unmatched. The CDR3 sequence is CASSSRSRSGSYEQYF. CDR3 nucleotide sequence: TGTGCCAGCAGCTCCCGCTCGAGAAGCGGGAGTTACGAGCAGTACTTC.

This clonotype was seen once. The chain carries TRBV10-1 and TRBJ1-1; D possibly corresponds to TRBD1 (6 bases). The CDR3 has 14 amino acids. Trimming left V 6 bases short and J 5 bases short, with 16 bases between. Germline CDR1 is WNHNN and CDR2 is SYGVQD (reference sequence). The CDR3 DNA reads TGCGCCAGCAGCGACAACAAGGGGGGAACTGAAGCTTTCTTT. Its protein product is CASSDNKGGTEAFF.

The gene calls are TRBV5-1 and TRBJ2-5; 9 bases fit TRBD1. The germline gives CDR1 SGHRS, CDR2 YFSETQ. This CDR3 comprises 14 residues. With V trimmed by 4 bases and J by 5 bases, 6 bases remained unmatched. CDR3 residues: CASSEDRGGETQYF. The CDR3, as DNA: TGCGCCAGCAGCGAGGACAGGGGCGGTGAGACCCAGTACTTC.

The V call is TRBV7-2, the J call TRBJ2-5, with D unresolved. Germline V lookup: CDR1 SGHTA, CDR2 FQGNSA. V was shortened by 10 bases and J by 2 bases, with 14 bases between the two germline ends. The CDR3 covers 13 residues. The CDR3 region has the DNA TGTGCCACGAAACTATACGGGCAAGAGACCCAGTACTTC. Its translation: CATKLYGQETQYF.

A remark on this clonotype: Just one base apart from a much larger clone, this may be a read error. The chain has TRBV6-1 and TRBJ2-7, with a tentative D call TRBD2 (6 bases). The ends were cut back, 1 base at V and 5 bases at J, with 15 bases in the middle. CDR1 is MNHNS, CDR2 SASEGT, per germline. CDR3 length: 15 residues. CDR3 in amino acids: CASSEGAGPSHEQYF. In DNA form, the CDR3 reads TGTGCCAGCAGTGAAGGAGCGGGTCCTTCCCACGAGCAGTACTTC.

This clonotype was recorded at least ten times. V and J are TRBV20-1 and TRBJ1-3; D is undetermined. The CDR3 is 13 residues long. From germline, CDR1 is DFQATT and CDR2 SNEGSKA (reference sequence). V was pared by 3 bases and J by 0 bases, with 6 bases between. CDR3 loop: CSASEGSGNTIYF. CDR3 sequence (DNA): TGCAGTGCTAGTGAAGGCTCTGGAAACACCATATATTTT.

V usage is TRBV7-8 and J usage is TRBJ1-1; 7 nucleotides align to TRBD1. The CDR3 is 16 residues long. CDR1 and CDR2 from the germline V gene are SGHVS and FQNEAQ. V lost 5 bases to trimming and J lost 1 base; unmatched junction nucleotides: 10. The CDR3 nucleotides read TGTGCCAGCAGCCCCTCCCGGTCAGGGGGGAACACTGAAGCTTTCTTT. Protein product: CASSPSRSGGNTEAFF.

The sample holds many counts of this clonotype. At one end the junction does not follow the germline gene, possibly because of a read error. The rearrangement joins TRBV7-7 to TRBJ2-2; D unresolved. Germline assignment: CDR1 SSHAT and CDR2 FNYEAQ (reference sequence). This CDR3 has 14 residues. In DNA, the CDR3 is TGTGCTAGCAGCTTTGCAGAGAACACCGGGGAGCTGTTTTTT. Translating it yields CASSFAENTGELFF. Combining the CDR3 with reference TRBV7-7 and TRBJ2-2 gives the whole variable domain GAGVSQSPRYKVTKRGQDVTLRCDPISSHATLYWYQQALGQGPEFLTYFNYEAQPDKSGLPSDRFSAERPEGSISTLTIQRTEQRDSAMYRCASSFAENTGELFFGEGSRLTVL.

The chain couples TRBV20-1 to TRBJ1-2, with no clear D. The germline V gene encodes CDR1 DFQATT and CDR2 SNEGSKA (reference sequence). This CDR3 has 16 amino acids. Trimming removed 2 bases at V and 6 bases at J, with 22 bases between. As DNA, the CDR3 is TGCAGTGCTAGAAGGCCCGCGACACTCTCCCATCATGGCTACACCTTC. It encodes CSARRPATLSHHGYTF.

The chain uses TRBV6-5 and TRBJ2-6; D gene ambiguous. V was pared by 8 bases and J by 1 base, with 9 bases between. CDR3 size: 14 residues. CDR1 MNHEY and CDR2 SVGAGI come from the germline V gene. Here the CDR3 DNA reads TGTGCCAGCGGACGAGGTTCTGGGGCCAACGTCCTGACTTTC. This codes for CASGRGSGANVLTF.

This chain connects TRBV10-2 to TRBJ2-5, with TRBD2 identical over 12 bases. This CDR3 has 12 residues. CDR1 is WSHSY and CDR2 is SAAADI in the germline V gene. V was clipped by 9 bases and J by 7 bases; unmatched bases: 3. Here the CDR3 DNA reads TGCGCCAGTCTAGCGGGAGGGGGGACCCAGTACTTC. It translates to CASLAGGGTQYF.

The chain links TRBV13 to TRBJ1-2, with unresolved D. This CDR3 has 14 amino acids. V lost 4 bases to trimming and J lost 4 bases, with 13 bases between them. Germline values: CDR1 PRHDT, CDR2 FYEKMQ (reference sequence). This chain's CDR3 is CASSSGQEAYGYTF. The CDR3 region has the DNA TGTGCCAGCAGCTCAGGTCAAGAGGCCTATGGCTACACCTTC.

This chain links TRBV28 with TRBJ2-7, with a possible D match to TRBD1 (6 bases). The CDR3 contains 14 residues. CDR1 is MDHEN and CDR2 is SYDVKM in the germline V gene. Trimming removed 4 bases from V and 1 base from J, with 11 bases in between. CDR3 sequence reads: CASSWGRGSYEQYF. CDR3 DNA sequence: TGTGCCAGCAGTTGGGGCAGGGGATCCTACGAGCAGTACTTC.

The V gene is TRBV9, the J gene TRBJ2-5; either TRBD1 or TRBD2 may fit D (5 bases each). Germline CDR1 is SGDLS and CDR2 is YYNGEE. CDR3 length equals 14 residues. Trimming took 6 bases from V and 4 from J, leaving 16 bases between them. In DNA, the CDR3 is TGTGCCAGCACCCTGGGACGGGTAGGAGAGACCCAGTACTTC. The encoded protein is CASTLGRVGETQYF.

This clonotype was observed at least ten times. The chain is built from TRBV20-1 and TRBJ1-6; 10 nucleotides match TRBD1. CDR1 is DFQATT and CDR2 is SNEGSKA in the germline V gene (reference sequence). This CDR3 spans 18 amino acids. The V gene end was trimmed by 7 bases and the J gene end by 5 bases; junction bases not matched to a gene: 17. As DNA, the CDR3 is TGCAGTGTTCAAGTGCGACAGGGGGCGATGAAGAATAATTCACCCCTCCACTTT. As protein: CSVQVRQGAMKNNSPLHF.

V usage is TRBV7-2 and J usage is TRBJ1-5, with 8 nucleotides matching TRBD1. The CDR3 loop spans 15 amino acids. CDR1 and CDR2 (germline): SGHTA, FQGNSA. J was trimmed by 11 bases and V by 6 bases; bases with no gene match: 15. CDR3 nucleotide sequence: TGTGCCAGCAGGCATACGACAGGGGCGGAAGAGACCCAGCATTTT. Its translation: CASRHTTGAEETQHF.

This clonotype has ten or more counts. The genes are TRBV10-3 and TRBJ2-2, with D uncertain. CDR1 is ENHRY, CDR2 SYGVKD, per germline. The ends were cut back, 2 bases at V and 1 base at J, with 5 bases in the middle. The CDR3 extends over 14 amino acids. For the CDR3, the DNA is TGTGCCATCAGTGAGGGGCGGAACACCGGGGAGCTGTTTTTT. This codes for CAISEGRNTGELFF.

The chain joins TRBV29-1 to TRBJ1-1; 10 positions match TRBD1. After removal of 8 bases from V and 0 bases from J, the junction contained 24 bases not matched to a gene. Germline V lookup: CDR1 SQVTM, CDR2 ANQGSEA. The CDR3 contains 20 residues. This CDR3 is CSRPDAGTGVLPPMNTEAFF. The CDR3 region has the DNA TGCAGCAGACCAGACGCCGGGACAGGGGTCTTACCGCCCATGAACACTGAAGCTTTCTTT.

CDR3 nucleotide sequence: TGCAGTGCCACCGAAGGGGGGTACTATGGCTACACCTTC. It codes for CSATEGGYYGYTF. The chain carries TRBV20-1 and TRBJ1-2, with TRBD1 as a possible D gene (6 bases). Trimming pared 6 bases from V and 3 bases from J, leaving 14 bases between. In germline, CDR1 is DFQATT, CDR2 SNEGSKA (reference sequence). The CDR3 runs to 13 residues.

This clonotype was counted a few times. This rearrangement joins TRBV15 to TRBJ1-4; no clear D. The CDR3 contains 13 residues. V was cut by 5 bases and J by 7 bases, with 11 bases left in between. The germline V gene encodes CDR1 LNHNV and CDR2 YYDKDF (reference sequence). CDR3: CATSGARAEKLFF. CDR3 nucleotides: TGTGCCACCAGCGGAGCAAGGGCTGAAAAACTGTTTTTT.

The chain combines TRBV5-1 with TRBJ2-5, with D possibly called TRBD1 or TRBD2 (5 bases each). The V end lost 2 bases, the J end lost 3 bases, and 11 bases lay between the germline ends. Looked up from germline, CDR1 is SGHRS and CDR2 is YFSETQ. The CDR3 contains 14 residues. CDR3 in amino acids: CASSFTGTEETQYF. As DNA, the CDR3 is TGCGCCAGCAGCTTTACCGGGACGGAAGAGACCCAGTACTTC.

This clonotype was seen a single time. The J gene is TRBJ1-5, the V gene TRBV24-1; 8 bases align to TRBD1. CDR3 length equals 14 residues. Germline assignment: CDR1 KGHDR and CDR2 SFDVKD. J was trimmed by 7 bases and V by 9 bases; bases with no gene match: 10. The CDR3 nucleotides are TGTGCCACCTCGCAGGGGGCCGGTGAGCAGCCCCAGCATTTT. Its translation is CATSQGAGEQPQHF.

This clonotype was seen only a few times. The chain carries TRBV2 and TRBJ1-1, with 7 bases matching TRBD1. Germline-derived CDR1 and CDR2 are SNHLY and FYNNEI. This CDR3 has 16 residues. V was clipped by 2 bases and J by 1 base; unmatched bases: 7. The CDR3 reads CASSENTGVKNTEAFF. The CDR3 DNA reads as TGTGCCAGCAGTGAAAATACAGGGGTTAAGAACACTGAAGCTTTCTTT.

The genes are TRBV7-3 and TRBJ2-4; D may be TRBD2 (5 bases). The CDR3 has 15 amino acids. Per the germline V gene, CDR1 is SGHTA and CDR2 is FQGTGA. Between the trimmed V and J ends, which lost 1 base and 0 bases, there was a span of 7 bases. CDR3 amino acids: CASSLSGLAKNIQYF. The DNA for the CDR3 is TGTGCCAGCAGCTTAAGCGGACTAGCCAAAAACATTCAGTACTTC. Using reference TRBV7-3 and TRBJ2-4 for the parts outside the CDR3, the full variable domain is GAGVSQTPSNKVTEKGKYVELRCDPISGHTALYWYRQSLGQGPEFLIYFQGTGAADDSGLPNDRFFAVRPEGSVSTLKIQRTERGDSAVYLCASSLSGLAKNIQYFGAGTRLSVL.

This clonotype was detected a few times. Germline and junction disagree at one end, which may indicate a read error. The chain combines TRBV2 with TRBJ2-5; D is perhaps TRBD1 (5 bases). The CDR3 runs to 8 residues. Looked up from germline, CDR1 is SNHLY and CDR2 is FYNNEI. The CDR3 protein is CASSEGGF. In DNA, the CDR3 is TGTGCCAGCAGTGAAGGGGGCTTT.

This chain joins TRBV6-1 and TRBJ2-6, with D hard to call. V gave up 5 bases and J gave up 0 bases, with 8 bases separating them. In germline, CDR1 is MNHNS, CDR2 SASEGT. The CDR3 spans 15 residues. In nucleotides, the CDR3 is TGTGCCAGCAGTCCCCAGTCCTCTGGGGCCAACGTCCTGACTTTC. It codes for CASSPQSSGANVLTF.

This clonotype was recorded many times. The V gene is TRBV7-3, the J gene TRBJ2-7; maybe TRBD1 (5 bases). Between the trimmed V and J ends, which lost 3 bases and 2 bases, there was a span of 11 bases. The germline CDR1 and CDR2 sequences are SGHTA and FQGTGA. The CDR3 consists of 14 residues. The CDR3 protein is CASSFAGIPYEQYF. CDR3 nucleotide sequence: TGTGCCAGCAGCTTCGCAGGGATCCCCTACGAGCAGTACTTC.

V and J are TRBV10-2 and TRBJ2-2; either TRBD1 or TRBD2 may supply D (5 bases each). Trimming left V 6 bases short and J 5 bases short, with 13 bases between. CDR3 length: 14 residues. Per germline, CDR1 WSHSY and CDR2 SAAADI. CDR3 DNA sequence: TGCGCCAGCAGCCAAACTTGGGGGACCGGGGAGCTGTTTTTT. Protein product: CASSQTWGTGELFF.